This T cell receptor beta chain originates from a study of vaccination and CD4 T cells after COVID-19. Across the whole study: The cells were exposed to overlapping spike peptides originating from SARS-CoV-2, HCoV-NL63, HCoV-OC43 and HCoV-229E for stimulation. Whole-study results and caveats: With convalescent patients, a median 86.3% of reactive clones emerged solely after vaccination. Median reactive clonotypes, those recognizing SARS-CoV-2, rose from 21 to 38, not significantly.

Concerning this clonotype: Its antigen is currently unknown.

Germline CDR1 SQVTM, CDR2 ANQGSEA. This CDR3 spans 13 amino acids. V lost 4 bases to trimming and J lost 6 bases; unmatched junction nucleotides: 5. The treatment denotes: roughly nine-day PBMC culture with coronavirus spike peptide pools or control peptides (ViraFEST assay). Samples of CD4+ T cells were obtained from the unexposed donor before the COVID-19 pandemic (2011-2018). An Oncomine TCR Beta short-read assay was used to sequence the DNA from cultured CD4+ T cells. Genomic DNA was isolated from cultured CD4+ T cells. MiXCR, applied by TCRdb to the PCR reads, yields one record per CDR3 protein. The sample records about 6,900 distinct CDR3 sequences, roughly 23% being singletons.

The V gene is TRBV29-1, the J gene TRBJ1-2, with 10 bases matching TRBD1. Sequenced: CD4+ T cells from blood, cultured in vitro. The sequence was collected from a human donor in good health. CDR3 region: CSVGGQGGDGYTF. Here the CDR3 DNA reads TGCAGCGTTGGTGGACAGGGGGGAGATGGCTACACCTTC. The variable domain in full, with the rest retrieved from reference TRBV29-1 and TRBJ1-2, is SAVISQKPSRDICQRGTSLTIQCQVDSQVTMMFWYRQQPGQSLTLIATANQGSEATYESGFVIDKFPISRPNLTFSTLTVSNMSPEDSSIYLCSVGGQGGDGYTFGSGTRLTVV.